A single sample gave rise to the 5 T cell receptor beta chains below, sequenced in a study of blood T cells in healthy people across ages. A second PCR of 7 to 11 cycles used a sample-barcoded 5' primer and a J-beta primer mix. Using its own MiXCR run on the 5' RACE reads, TCRdb lists one record per CDR3 protein. In the table there are 500,000 to 600,000 distinct CDR3 sequences, approximately 27% of which are singletons. The specimen sequenced was blood. These receptors were obtained from a woman in her 70s in good health.

The J gene is TRBJ1-2, the V gene TRBV5-1; TRBD1 agrees at 7 bases. CDR1 is SGHRS, CDR2 YFSETQ, per germline. This CDR3 has 16 residues. J was trimmed by 5 bases and V by 4 bases; bases with no gene match: 14. This chain's CDR3 is CASSANADQGVYGYTF. Here the CDR3 DNA reads TGCGCCAGCAGCGCCAATGCAGACCAGGGGGTGTATGGCTACACCTTC. Combining the CDR3 with reference TRBV5-1 and TRBJ1-2 gives the whole variable domain KAGVTQTPRYLIKTRGQQVTLSCSPISGHRSVSWYQQTPGQGLQFLFEYFSETQRNKGNFPGRFSGRQFSNSRSEMNVSTLELGDSALYLCASSANADQGVYGYTFGSGTRLTVV.

This clonotype has only a few counts. This sequence joins TRBV20-1 and TRBJ2-3; 10 nucleotides align to TRBD2. V was clipped by 2 bases and J by 3 bases; unmatched bases: 5. There are 15 residues in the CDR3. Germline values: CDR1 DFQATT, CDR2 SNEGSKA (reference sequence). The CDR3 region has the DNA TGCAGTGCTAGAAGCCCTAGCGGGGGAACAGATACGCAGTATTTT. Its translation: CSARSPSGGTDTQYF.

The chain combines TRBV7-8 with TRBJ1-2, with a tentative D call TRBD1 (5 bases). Trimming left V 5 bases short and J 5 bases short, with 18 bases between. The germline V gene encodes CDR1 SGHVS and CDR2 FQNEAQ. The CDR3 is 15 residues long. The CDR3 DNA reads as TGTGCCAGCAGCCCCCAGGGAGGGGCACTTTATGGCTACACCTTC. It translates to CASSPQGGALYGYTF. The full variable domain, in which reference TRBV7-8 and TRBJ1-2 provide the parts outside the CDR3, is GAGVSQSPRYKVAKRGQDVALRCDPISGHVSLFWYQQALGQGPEFLTYFQNEAQLDKSGLPSDRFFAERPEGSVSTLKIQRTQQEDSAVYLCASSPQGGALYGYTFGSGTRLTVV.

The chain combines TRBV7-2 with TRBJ1-1; the D is unclear. Germline-derived CDR1 and CDR2 are SGHTA and FQGNSA. V was cut by 1 base and J by 3 bases, with 15 bases left in between. This CDR3 spans 16 amino acids. The CDR3 sequence: CASSLGFARKDTEAFF. The CDR3 nucleotides are TGTGCCAGCAGCTTAGGTTTTGCCCGGAAGGACACTGAAGCTTTCTTT. Looking up the rest from reference TRBV7-2 and TRBJ1-1 gives the full variable domain: GAGVSQSPSNKVTEKGKDVELRCDPISGHTALYWYRQSLGQGLEFLIYFQGNSAPDKSGLPSDRFSAERTGGSVSTLTIQRTQQEDSAVYLCASSLGFARKDTEAFFGQGTRLTVV.

The sample holds a few counts of this clonotype. The chain uses TRBV6-2 or TRBV6-3 and TRBJ1-1; D may be TRBD1 (5 bases). CDR1 is MNHEY and CDR2 is SVGEGT in the germline V gene. V was shortened by 1 base and J by 6 bases, with 18 bases between the two germline ends. CDR3 size: 16 residues. The CDR3 DNA is TGTGCCAGCAGTTACTACGTGTCGGCAGGGATGTCTGAAGCTTTCTTT. Its translation: CASSYYVSAGMSEAFF.